The 28 T cell receptor beta chains presented below share a single source sample, sequenced in a study of T cells after posttransplantation cyclophosphamide. Here immunoSEQ multiplex PCR was the method, and the copy in TCRdb shows in-frame clones only, minus some. The table lists tens of thousands of clones, no singletons, with approximately 2% in the top ten. The sample comprised PBMCs. The receptors were sampled from a middle-aged man in good health, CMV-negative, and a related stem cell transplant donor.

This clone was picked up many times. The V gene is TRBV4-2, the J gene TRBJ2-5, with a tentative D call TRBD1 (6 bases). Between the trimmed V and J ends, which lost 1 base and 2 bases, there was a span of 11 bases. CDR3 length equals 15 residues. Germline V lookup: CDR1 LGHNA, CDR2 YNFKEQ. The CDR3 protein is CASSQADRGQETQYF. The CDR3 DNA follows: TGTGCCAGCAGCCAAGCGGACAGAGGTCAAGAGACCCAGTACTTC.

This clone was detected ten times or more. V usage is TRBV10-3 and J usage is TRBJ1-4; no clear D. The V end lost 2 bases, the J end lost 1 base, and 11 bases lay between the germline ends. CDR3 size: 16 residues. Per germline, CDR1 ENHRY and CDR2 SYGVKD. The CDR3 DNA sequence: TGTGCCATCAGTGAGGGGCTAATGGGAACTAATGAAAAACTGTTTTTT. This translates into CAISEGLMGTNEKLFF.

This clone has at least ten counts. The CDR3 loop is CATKGQRNTEAFF. In nucleotides, the CDR3 is TGTGCCACCAAAGGACAGAGGAACACTGAAGCTTTCTTT. The chain employs TRBV2 and TRBJ1-1; D might be TRBD1 (6 bases). Germline lookup yields CDR1 SNHLY and CDR2 FYNNEI. Trimming took off 10 bases at V and 1 base at J, with 13 bases between the two ends. The CDR3 consists of 13 residues.

This clone was seen ten or more times. V is TRBV7-9 and J is TRBJ2-1; D is perhaps TRBD1 (6 bases). Trimming left V 5 bases short and J 13 bases short, with 12 bases between. The CDR3 length is 11 residues. Germline CDR1 reads SEHNR; CDR2 reads FQNEAQ (reference sequence). The CDR3 spells CASSVQGGQFF. In DNA, the CDR3 is TGTGCCAGCAGCGTACAGGGTGGTCAGTTCTTC. The full variable domain, with the rest looked up from reference TRBV7-9 and TRBJ2-1, is DTGVSQNPRHKITKRGQNVTFRCDPISEHNRLYWYRQTLGQGPEFLTYFQNEAQLEKSRLLSDRFSAERPKGSFSTLEIQRTEQGDSAMYLCASSVQGGQFFGPGTRLTVL.

This clone occurred a few times. The gene calls are TRBV13 and TRBJ2-5; 12 nucleotides match TRBD2. The CDR3 loop spans 18 amino acids. The germline V gene encodes CDR1 PRHDT and CDR2 FYEKMQ (reference sequence). J was trimmed by 2 bases and V by 6 bases; bases with no gene match: 13. The CDR3 spells CASSFWLAGGPGQETQYF. The DNA for the CDR3 is TGTGCCAGCAGTTTTTGGCTAGCGGGAGGGCCGGGACAAGAGACCCAGTACTTC.

This clone was recorded many times. The chain is built from TRBV27 and TRBJ1-1; D may be TRBD1 (6 bases). Germline V lookup: CDR1 MNHEY, CDR2 SMNVEV (reference sequence). The ends were cut back, 3 bases at V and 4 bases at J, with 12 bases in the middle. This CDR3 region has 14 residues. The CDR3: CASSLRGAVTEAFF. DNA of the CDR3: TGTGCCAGCAGTTTGCGGGGGGCGGTCACTGAAGCTTTCTTT.

As regards this clone: Other DNA sequences in this specimen translate into the identical CDR3. The chain combines TRBV25-1 with TRBJ1-1; 8 nucleotides align to TRBD1. Germline assignment: CDR1 MGHDK and CDR2 SYGVNS. Trimming at V came to 3 bases and at J to 0 bases, leaving 12 bases not matched to a gene. The CDR3 is 18 residues long. The DNA for the CDR3 is TGTGCCAGCAGTGAGTATCCCCGGCGGACAGGGCTGAACACTGAAGCTTTCTTT. Translated, it gives CASSEYPRRTGLNTEAFF.

V and J are TRBV27 and TRBJ2-7, with a possible D match to TRBD1 (6 bases). CDR3 length equals 14 residues. Germline V gene lookup returns CDR1 MNHEY and CDR2 SMNVEV (reference sequence). The V and J ends lost 2 bases and 2 bases respectively, with 10 bases between them. The CDR3 DNA reads TGTGCCAGCAGTTTAGCAGGGGCCCCCTACGAGCAGTACTTC. Amino acid sequence: CASSLAGAPYEQYF.

This chain uses TRBV11-3 with TRBJ2-5, with 8 nucleotides matching TRBD2. Germline trimming cut 5 bases from V and 1 base from J; bases unmatched to any gene: 6. This CDR3 has 15 amino acids. The germline V gene encodes CDR1 SGHNT and CDR2 YENEEA. The CDR3 here is CASSAGLAGQETQYF. For the CDR3, the DNA is TGTGCCAGCAGCGCTGGCCTAGCGGGCCAAGAGACCCAGTACTTC.

The sample holds many counts of this clone. The rearrangement joins TRBV5-4 to TRBJ2-1, with 11 positions matching TRBD2. Per germline, CDR1 SGHNT and CDR2 YYREEE (reference sequence). Trimming removed 3 bases from V and 7 bases from J; junction bases left unmatched: 9. The CDR3 sequence is 16 residues long. CDR3 sequence: CASSSIAVAGGNEQFF. In nucleotides, the CDR3 is TGTGCCAGCAGCTCAATTGCGGTAGCGGGAGGGAATGAGCAGTTCTTC.

At least ten counts were recorded for this clone. This chain connects TRBV6-5 to TRBJ1-2; 11 bases align to TRBD1. The junction had 2 bases not matched to a gene; V was cut back by 6 bases and J by 2 bases. Looked up from germline, CDR1 is MNHEY and CDR2 is SVGAGI. The CDR3 spans 14 residues. The CDR3 region has the DNA TGTGCCAGCAGGAGGGACAGGGGGAACTATGGCTACACCTTC. Its protein is CASRRDRGNYGYTF.

This clone has just a few counts. The chain carries TRBV7-7 and TRBJ2-1; 9 bases match TRBD1. This CDR3 region has 13 residues. The germline gives CDR1 SSHAT, CDR2 FNYEAQ (reference sequence). The V and J ends lost 8 bases and 10 bases, in that order; junction bases with no gene match: 9. The CDR3 DNA is TGTGCCAGCGCTGACAGGGGGTCACAAGAGCAGTTCTTC. This sequence encodes CASADRGSQEQFF.

This clone was observed a handful of times. The rearrangement uses TRBV11-3 and TRBJ2-1, with D perhaps matching TRBD2 (7 bases). Trimming removed 8 bases at V and 0 bases at J, with 17 bases between. Germline CDR1 is SGHNT and CDR2 is YENEEA. The CDR3 runs 16 residues. CDR3 protein: CASGSGGPSSYNEQFF. The CDR3 DNA reads TGTGCCAGCGGCTCCGGGGGGCCTAGCTCCTACAATGAGCAGTTCTTC.

Ten or more counts support this clone. The CDR3 DNA reads TGTGCCAGTAAAAGGGACAGGGGAGACTCTGGGGCCAACGTCCTGACTTTC. This translates into CASKRDRGDSGANVLTF. V is TRBV2 and J is TRBJ2-6; 10 bases align to TRBD1. CDR1 SNHLY and CDR2 FYNNEI come from the germline V gene. V shed 9 bases and J 0 bases; nucleotides not matched to a gene: 8. The CDR3 has 17 residues.

This clone occurred a few times. The CDR3 reads CASSRVCNEKLFF. The CDR3 region has the DNA TGCGCCAGCAGTCGAGTCTGTAATGAAAAACTGTTTTTT. The chain joins TRBV23-1 to TRBJ1-4, with D hard to call. TRBV23-1 is an ORF, and what it does is uncertain. The V and J ends lost 4 bases and 4 bases respectively, with 7 bases between them. CDR3 size: 13 residues.

This clone was seen repeatedly, ten times or more. The rearrangement joins TRBV7-8 to TRBJ1-1; TRBD1 aligns across 8 bases. Germline CDR1 reads SGHVS; CDR2 reads FQNEAQ. V lost 2 bases and J lost 2; bases outside the gene matches: 4. The CDR3 runs to 15 residues. CDR3 DNA: TGTGCCAGCAGCTTAACCCAGGGGGCCAACACTGAAGCTTTCTTT. This encodes CASSLTQGANTEAFF.

This clone was counted at least ten times. The genes are TRBV9 and TRBJ1-5; D is unresolved. CDR1 SGDLS and CDR2 YYNGEE come from the germline V gene. This CDR3 contains 14 residues. Trimming cost V 0 bases and J 3 bases, with 7 bases left between them. The CDR3 nucleotides read TGTGCCAGCAGCGTAGACGACTCCAATCAGCCCCAGCATTTT. Translated, it gives CASSVDDSNQPQHF.

This clone has a count of ten or more. The rearrangement uses TRBV5-1 and TRBJ2-3; tentatively, D is TRBD1 (6 bases). This CDR3 region has 14 residues. Between the trimmed V and J ends, which lost 4 bases and 2 bases, there was a span of 11 bases. The germline V gene encodes CDR1 SGHRS and CDR2 YFSETQ. This CDR3 is CASSRAGDTDTQYF. CDR3 coding DNA: TGCGCCAGCAGCAGGGCAGGGGACACAGATACGCAGTATTTT. Combining the CDR3 with reference TRBV5-1 and TRBJ2-3 gives the whole variable domain KAGVTQTPRYLIKTRGQQVTLSCSPISGHRSVSWYQQTPGQGLQFLFEYFSETQRNKGNFPGRFSGRQFSNSRSEMNVSTLELGDSALYLCASSRAGDTDTQYFGPGTRLTVL.

A few counts support this clone. This rearrangement joins TRBV11-3 to TRBJ2-2; tentatively, D is TRBD2 (6 bases). The length of the CDR3 is 15 residues. V gave up 2 bases and J gave up 7 bases, with 14 bases separating them. CDR1 SGHNT and CDR2 YENEEA come from the germline V gene. The CDR3 spells CASSLRGSLGGELFF. The CDR3, as DNA: TGTGCCAGCAGCTTACGGGGGAGTCTGGGCGGGGAGCTGTTTTTT. Complete variable domain (other parts from reference TRBV11-3 and TRBJ2-2): EAGVVQSPRYKIIEKKQPVAFWCNPISGHNTLYWYLQNLGQGPELLIRYENEEAVDDSQLPKDRFSAERLKGVDSTLKIQPAELGDSAVYLCASSLRGSLGGELFFGEGSRLTVL.

This clone was observed at least ten times. V gene TRBV11-3 combines with J gene TRBJ2-5; TRBD1 might be the D (6 bases). CDR1 and CDR2 (germline): SGHNT, YENEEA. The CDR3 has 12 amino acids. V was trimmed by 5 bases and J by 5 bases, leaving 9 bases between them. The CDR3 here is CASSRTVETQYF. DNA for the CDR3: TGTGCCAGCAGCCGGACAGTGGAGACCCAGTACTTC.

This clone turned up a few times. The chain has TRBV12-5 and TRBJ2-3, with no clear D. V lost 1 base and J lost 0, with 5 bases in between. CDR3 length equals 14 residues. CDR1 is LGHNT, CDR2 FRNRAP, per germline. CDR3 protein: CASGLGTSTDTQYF. CDR3 nucleotides: TGTGCTAGTGGTTTGGGAACAAGCACAGATACGCAGTATTTT. Full variable domain (rest looked up from reference TRBV12-5 and TRBJ2-3): DARVTQTPRHKVTEMGQEVTMRCQPILGHNTVFWYRQTMMQGLELLAYFRNRAPLDDSGMPKDRFSAEMPDATLATLKIQPSEPRDSAVYFCASGLGTSTDTQYFGPGTRLTVL.

This clone has ten or more counts. This chain joins TRBV5-4 and TRBJ1-1; 10 bases map to TRBD1. Trimming at V came to 3 bases and at J to 4 bases, leaving 3 bases not matched to a gene. CDR3 length equals 14 residues. In germline, CDR1 is SGHNT, CDR2 YYREEE (reference sequence). CDR3 protein: CASSSWTGGTEAFF. Here the CDR3 DNA reads TGTGCCAGCAGCTCCTGGACAGGGGGCACTGAAGCTTTCTTT.

The table lists this clone with many counts. The chain joins TRBV11-2 to TRBJ2-5, with a possible D match to TRBD2 (6 bases). The CDR3 totals 17 residues. Germline V gives CDR1 SGHAT, CDR2 FQNNGV. Trimming took 2 bases from V and 1 from J, leaving 17 bases between them. The CDR3 DNA follows: TGTGCCAGCAGCTTACGTGTGATTGGAGGGATCCAAGAGACCCAGTACTTC. Protein sequence: CASSLRVIGGIQETQYF.

This clone came up many times. The J gene is TRBJ1-3, the V gene TRBV19, with 9 bases identical to TRBD1. Germline V lookup: CDR1 LNHDA, CDR2 SQIVND (reference sequence). The CDR3 consists of 20 residues. Trimming at V came to 3 bases and at J to 0 bases, leaving 15 bases not matched to a gene. The CDR3, as DNA: TGTGCCAGTAGTATCTGGGGACAGGGCTTACCCTCGGACTCTGGAAACACCATATATTTT. Its protein product is CASSIWGQGLPSDSGNTIYF.

The V gene is TRBV19, the J gene TRBJ2-5, with D perhaps matching TRBD1 (6 bases). Trimming shortened V by 4 bases and J by 4 bases, and 10 bases separated the two germline ends. Germline loops: CDR1 LNHDA, CDR2 SQIVND (reference sequence). This CDR3 has 13 amino acids. CDR3 nucleotides: TGTGCCAGTAGTACGGACAGCCGAGAGACCCAGTACTTC. It yields the protein CASSTDSRETQYF.

In its sample, this clone was seen many times. This sequence joins TRBV7-2 and TRBJ2-2; D is unresolved. Deletions cut 2 bases from V and 0 bases from J, with 7 bases between. CDR1 is SGHTA and CDR2 is FQGNSA in the germline V gene. This CDR3 is 15 amino acids long. This chain's CDR3 is CASSLSRANTGELFF. In nucleotides, the CDR3 is TGTGCCAGCAGCTTATCTAGAGCGAACACCGGGGAGCTGTTTTTT.

V is TRBV9 and J is TRBJ2-3; 9 nucleotides agree with TRBD2. Trimming cost V 0 bases and J 0 bases; bases outside gene matches: 2. Looked up from germline, CDR1 is SGDLS and CDR2 is YYNGEE. The CDR3 sequence is 16 residues long. CDR3 residues: CASSVGTSGSTDTQYF. CDR3 bases: TGTGCCAGCAGCGTAGGTACTAGCGGGAGCACAGATACGCAGTATTTT.

This clone was seen ten or more times. The V and J genes are TRBV6-6 and TRBJ1-1; 8 bases are shared with TRBD1. The V segment lost 6 bases and the J segment 5 bases; nucleotides outside the gene matches: 11. The CDR3 runs 15 residues. Germline loops: CDR1 MNHNY, CDR2 SVGAGI (reference sequence). The CDR3 reads CASSPFGQGGTEAFF. CDR3 coding DNA: TGTGCCAGCAGCCCTTTCGGACAGGGAGGTACTGAAGCTTTCTTT.